Sequencing of this T cell receptor (beta chain) was carried out in a study of blood T cell repertoires in COVID-19. There are 13 residues in the CDR3. V shed 7 bases, J shed 4 bases, and the junction held 6 bases outside the gene matches. Per the germline V gene, CDR1 is LNHDA and CDR2 is SQIVND (reference sequence). This clone was found a few times. The method was immunoSEQ multiplex PCR; TCRdb's version includes in-frame clones alone and lacks a portion of them. The sample yields just under 350,000 clones, around four fifths seen once. The gene calls are TRBV19 and TRBJ1-1, with 7 nucleotides matching TRBD1. The sequence came from a man aged 25-45 years with active or convalescent COVID-19. Sequencing used peripheral blood. The CDR3: CASTNRGVTEAFF. CDR3 in DNA: TGTGCCAGTACCAACAGGGGAGTCACTGAAGCTTTCTTT. Full variable domain (rest looked up from reference TRBV19 and TRBJ1-1): DGGITQSPKYLFRKEGQNVTLSCEQNLNHDAMYWYRQDPGQGLRLIYYSQIVNDFQKGDIAEGYSVSREKKESFPLTVTSAQKNPTAFYLCASTNRGVTEAFFGQGTRLTVV.